The sequence of this T cell receptor beta chain was determined in a study of cytomegalovirus exposure and HLA in healthy donors. Whole-study context: Sequencing of about 179 million T cells in an earlier analysis found around 100 million unique TCR beta sequences.

Researchers ran the PCR with 60 Vbeta and 13 Jbeta primers. In the original processing: Among the unique TCR beta chains that a later analysis counted, around 72 million in all, roughly 9.9 million were shared. The repertoire was sequenced with immunoSEQ multiplex PCR; TCRdb's copy has only in-frame clones and lacks some. That table gives V, J and clone size, and the DNA gave D and trimming. The data contain roughly 160,000 clones, around 77% of them seen just once; the ten biggest clones take up 1%. Per germline, CDR1 LGHNA and CDR2 YNFKEQ. V lost 0 bases to trimming and J lost 2 bases; unmatched junction nucleotides: 0. CDR3 length equals 15 residues.

Source material: PBMCs. The sequence derives from a woman in her forties or fifties in good health and CMV-seropositive. V and J are TRBV4-2 and TRBJ1-5; 8 bases map to TRBD1. Here the CDR3 DNA reads TGTGCCAGCAGCCAAGAGGACAGGGGCAATCAGCCCCAGCATTTT. This gives the protein CASSQEDRGNQPQHF.